The clone carrying this TCR beta chain was recorded a few times. What it binds is not known. This specimen comes from a study of T cell responses to AZD1222 COVID-19 vaccine. Study results and caveats: Recipients of two AZD1222 doses showed rising Spike-specific TCR breadth and depth. Most donors were white British, females outnumbered males, and clonal diversity was possibly underestimated. At baseline, just six AZD1222 recipients tested seropositive.

Some clones are missing from TCRdb's copy, which holds only in-frame ones; the method was immunoSEQ multiplex PCR. Here the sample spans approximately 150,000 clones, 90% to 95% being singletons. CDR3 length equals 11 residues. The V and J ends lost 8 bases and 11 bases respectively, with 16 bases between them. Germline loops: CDR1 ENHRY, CDR2 SYGVKD. Specimen: peripheral blood, collected 28 days after the second AZD1222 dose. The chain links TRBV10-3 to TRBJ2-7; perhaps D is TRBD1 or TRBD2 (5 bases each). The sequence was obtained from an adult who received the AZD1222 COVID-19 vaccine. DNA of the CDR3: TGTGCCATCGGGGCGAGGGAGATTGAGTACTTC. Its translation: CAIGAREIEYF.